This T cell receptor beta chain is drawn from a study of CXCR3-negative and CXCR3-positive naive CD8 T cells. Overall study findings and caveats: Diversity proved comparably high across both naive subsets and much lower in memory CD8+ cells.

The CDR3 extends over 14 amino acids. Germline CDR1 is SQVTM and CDR2 is ANQGSEA. As to this clonotype: Its target is not known.

UMI-labeled 5' RACE TRB cDNA libraries were prepared from the cells. TCRdb re-analyzed the 5' RACE reads; it lists each CDR3 protein once, without DNA. Its table lists roughly 8,200 distinct CDR3 sequences. Sequenced: naive CXCR3- CD8+ T cells from blood. Sample subset: CD45RO-CCR7+CD27+CD95- naive CD8+ T cells lacking CXCR3 (TNR3-). The source of this sequence is a human donor in good health. Some clones in this sample may be carry-over from other donors' samples. The V and J genes are TRBV29-1 and TRBJ1-1. The chain's CDR3 is CSVITAGFGTEAFF. The full variable domain, in which reference TRBV29-1 and TRBJ1-1 provide the parts outside the CDR3, is SAVISQKPSRDICQRGTSLTIQCQVDSQVTMMFWYRQQPGQSLTLIATANQGSEATYESGFVIDKFPISRPNLTFSTLTVSNMSPEDSSIYLCSVITAGFGTEAFFGQGTRLTVV.